The present T cell receptor (beta chain) was sequenced within a study of blood T cell repertoires in COVID-19 (dated by TCRdb to between 2020 and 2021). Context from the whole study: The collaborator samples originated in the United States, Italy and Spain and spanned the acute and convalescent phases of COVID-19. The material from the prospective study consisted of cDNA or gDNA derived from T cells, B-cell-depleted T cells, or PBMCs. Subjects who had been exposed to COVID-19, were actively infected with it, or had recovered from it provided the deeply sampled blood TCRbeta repertoires that made up the dataset. The repertoires were released in a freely available public database meant as a resource for research on the immune response to SARS-CoV-2. The samples were drawn from the first 160 participants of the ongoing ImmuneRACE study and from under 1,500 subjects provided by 6 global collaborators. Nearly every sample came with metadata listing a de-identified subject ID, COVID-19 status, age in years and sex. HLA class I and class II types, where available, came from metadata supplied by the sample provider rather than from assay-based typing.

CDR1 is given as LNHDA and CDR2 as SQIVND, both from the germline V gene (reference sequence). V is cut by 4 bases and J by 6 bases, and the space between the germline ends is 22 bases. The CDR3, cysteine through phenylalanine, is 17 amino acids long. CDR3 DNA is the only sequence kept; it has 51 bases, read in frame from the first base. About this clone: Its antigen is not yet known. Base quality data are lacking; no much larger clone is found one base away.

TCRbeta CDR3 regions were amplified from genomic DNA by means of the immunoSEQ Assay, a bias-controlled multiplex PCR. The authors' pipeline ran thus. The number of nucleated cells in each sample was estimated by amplification of reference gene primers within the assay. Sequence reads were collapsed and filtered to measure the absolute abundance of every unique TCRbeta CDR3 rearrangement. For each sample, productive Simpson clonality was calculated by taking the square root of Simpson's diversity index across productive rearrangements. Imported from immuneACCESS, the table was reduced by TCRdb to in-frame sequences with V and J called. These copies leave out some clones; in studies compared against another copy, an unresolved V gene accounts for under half, and the cause of the remainder is not known. Clone size and the V and J calls come from that table; the DNA yielded D and trimming. This sample has 360,000 or so clones in its table, and about 88% of those were observed once. The ten most abundant clones make up approximately 1% of the sample.

Study-wide conclusions, independent of this receptor: How much clinical and demographic metadata was included differed by source and by participant, and the metadata was provided uncurated.

Participants in the prospective study were enrolled through a virtual design, were aged about 18 to 89 years, and lived in fewer than 30 United States geographic areas. To assign participants to cohorts, the prospective study relied on clinical history that participants themselves reported in a screening survey and a study questionnaire. Exposed participants had been in contact, within 2 weeks of entering the study, with a person who had a PCR-confirmed or clinician-diagnosed case of COVID-19. Each participant in the prospective study had whole blood, serum and a nasopharyngeal or oropharyngeal swab collected by mobile phlebotomists. Prospective study participants could optionally give additional blood draws and questionnaires over a 2-month period. Before DNA extraction, prospective study blood samples were shipped either frozen or at room temperature.

The sequence joins TRBV19 to TRBJ1-5; TRBD1 is a weak D gene call, 6 bases matching. The sample was PBMCs or T cells enriched from blood (not recorded which). The receptor was isolated from a woman younger than 45 who had been exposed to COVID-19. This receptor has the CDR3 CASSSRWLGGRGQPQHF. Read as DNA, the sequence is TGTGCCAGTAGTAGTCGGTGGTTAGGGGGAAGAGGTCAGCCCCAGCATTTT.